This TCR beta chain was retrieved from a study of blood T cell repertoires in COVID-19. This CDR3 spans 16 amino acids. CDR1 and CDR2 from the germline V gene are SGHTA and FQGNSA. V was pared by 0 bases and J by 2 bases, with 10 bases between. In the original analysis: Researchers report that nucleated cell counts were estimated from reference gene primer amplification. Libraries were prepared by immunoSEQ multiplex PCR; TCRdb keeps only in-frame clonotypes and omits some of them. The DNA was the basis for D and trimming; V, J and clone size are from that table. The data hold 150,000 to 200,000 clones, with 78% observed a single time.

J is TRBJ2-2 and V is TRBV7-2; tentative D call: TRBD2 (6 bases). Material for sequencing was PBMCs or T cells enriched from blood (not recorded which). This clonotype originated in a woman aged 50 to 60 who had recovered from COVID-19. This CDR3 is CASSLAEGINTGELFF. The CDR3 region has the DNA TGTGCCAGCAGCTTAGCGGAGGGAATCAACACCGGGGAGCTGTTTTTT.